This record looks at one T cell receptor beta chain sequence and its context. In the source study's methods: Using reference gene primer amplification, nucleated cell counts were estimated. Here immunoSEQ multiplex PCR was the method, and the copy in TCRdb shows in-frame clones only, minus some. V and J calls and clone size follow that table, whereas D and trimming were derived from the DNA. The sample includes around 320,000 clones, 90% of them seen just once. The sample is drawn from a study of blood T cell repertoires in COVID-19. Across the study: Sites in the United States, Italy and Spain provided acute and convalescent COVID-19 samples.

V lost 0 bases and J 4 bases, leaving 13 bases between the germline ends. This CDR3 comprises 17 residues. Germline V gives CDR1 MGHRA, CDR2 YSYEKL. Participant ages covered about 18 to 100 years across about two dozen US areas. Participants were placed into cohorts based on the clinical history they reported. The receptor's source is a woman aged 18 to 35 with acute COVID-19. The J gene is TRBJ2-6, the V gene TRBV4-1, with D possibly being TRBD1 (5 bases). The sequenced sample was PBMCs or T cells enriched from blood (not recorded which). CDR3 sequence: CASSQDGAGLGANVLTF. CDR3 DNA: TGCGCCAGCAGCCAAGATGGGGCAGGGTTAGGGGCCAACGTCCTGACTTTC.